The rows below give T cell receptor beta chains drawn from one sample of a study of shared clonotypes between healthy human individuals. Using immunoSEQ multiplex PCR, the repertoire was profiled, and TCRdb retains in-frame clones only, with some absent. The sample has about 990,000 clones, about 80% seen once. Sequenced: memory CD4+ T cells from PBMCs. All receptors derive from a man between 18 and 29 years old in good health. Some clones in this sample may be carry-over from other donors' samples. The CDR3 runs from the conserved cysteine through the conserved F or W. The D gene is left open where the match is weak. Expanded clones are given a class, and other clones once, few, many or no size at all.

j_call,clone_size,v_call,d_call,cdr3_nt,cdr3_aa
TRBJ1-5,.,TRBV4-1,.,TGCGCCAGCAGCCAAGATCCCGTCGTCTCTCGGGGAATACAGCCCCAGCATTTT,CASSQDPVVSRGIQPQHF
TRBJ2-1,.,TRBV11-3,TRBD1,TGTGCCAGCAGCCAAACCAGGGGACAGTCCTACAATGAGCAGTTCTTC,CASSQTRGQSYNEQFF
TRBJ1-3,.,TRBV5-5,TRBD1,TGTGCCAGCAGCCTGGGACAGGGGGCCCCCGGAGAATATTTT,CASSLGQGAPGEYF
TRBJ2-7,.,TRBV7-2,.,TGTGCCAGCAGCTTATCTTGGGCCTTCTCCTACGAGCAGTACTTC,CASSLSWAFSYEQYF
TRBJ1-4,once,TRBV5-4,.,TGTGCCAGCAGCGATGACAGAGAAAAACTGTTTTTT,CASSDDREKLFF
TRBJ1-1,.,TRBV10-3,.,TGTGCCATCAGTGACCACTCAAGGGGGGGTGAAGCTTTCTTT,CAISDHSRGGEAFF
TRBJ2-5,.,TRBV15,.,TGTGCCACCAGCAAGGACAGAGAGACCCAGTACTTC,CATSKDRETQYF
TRBJ1-3,.,TRBV14,.,TGTGCCAGCAGAAAGATGACAGATGGAAACACCATATATTTT,CASRKMTDGNTIYF
TRBJ1-1,many,TRBV7-2,.,TGTGCCAGCAGCTTAGAATCTTCAGGGGTAGCTTTCTTT,CASSLESSGVAFF
TRBJ2-7,.,TRBV7-9,TRBD1,TGTGCCAGCAGTGGGACAGAGGACTACGAGCAGTACTTC,CASSGTEDYEQYF
TRBJ2-2,few,TRBV7-9,.,TGTGCCTCGAAGGCCTGGGGAACCGGGGAGCTGTTTTTT,CASKAWGTGELFF
TRBJ2-2,.,TRBV30,TRBD2,TGTGCCTGGACCATGCGGGGGAAACTAGCGGAGCCGCTGAACACCGGGGAGCTGTTTTTT,CAWTMRGKLAEPLNTGELFF
TRBJ2-1,.,TRBV19,.,TGTGCCAGAGCCCCTTTGCATGAGCAGTTCTTC,CARAPLHEQFF
TRBJ2-5,.,TRBV29-1,TRBD2,TGCAGCGAACAGACTAGCGGGAGGGGAGGAGAGACCCAGTACTTC,CSEQTSGRGGETQYF
TRBJ2-1,few,TRBV5-8,TRBD2,TGTGCCAGCAGCTTGGGCGGGACTACCTACAATGAGCAGTTCTTC,CASSLGGTTYNEQFF
TRBJ2-3,.,TRBV7-2,TRBD2,TGTGCCAGCAGCTCGGGAGGACTAGCGTCAAATACGCAGTATTTT,CASSSGGLASNTQYF
TRBJ2-1,.,TRBV6-1,TRBD2,TGTGCCAGCAGTGGGTGGCGGGCGGGAGTTGGGTACAATGAGCAGTTCTTC,CASSGWRAGVGYNEQFF
TRBJ2-1,once,TRBV4-1,TRBD1,TGCGCCAGCAGCCAATTCTCGACAGGGTATGAGCAGTTCTTC,CASSQFSTGYEQFF
TRBJ2-3,once,TRBV5-1,TRBD2,TGCGCCAGCAGCTTGGGGTCCAGCGGGAGTATAGATACGCAGTATTTT,CASSLGSSGSIDTQYF
TRBJ2-1,.,TRBV2,TRBD1,TGTGCCAGCATGAGGGGGCGCCCCTACAATGAGCAGTTCTTC,CASMRGRPYNEQFF
TRBJ1-2,.,TRBV5-5,.,TGTGCCAGCAGCTTAAGTCCGCAAGGGGCTGGCTACACCTTC,CASSLSPQGAGYTF
TRBJ2-6,.,TRBV7-9,.,TGTGCCAGCAGGCTGGAGAGGGCTGGGGCCAACGTCCTGACTTTC,CASRLERAGANVLTF
TRBJ2-1,.,TRBV7-9,.,TGTGCCAGCAGCCCCCAATTCCATGAGCAGTTCTTC,CASSPQFHEQFF
TRBJ2-5,.,TRBV9,.,TGTGCCAGCAGCAGAGGGAGCGGAATCGTAAAGACCCAGTACTTC,CASSRGSGIVKTQYF
TRBJ2-7,.,TRBV7-2,.,TGTGCCAGCGCCACCACGGGCCAGTCGGACGAGCAGTACTTC,CASATTGQSDEQYF
TRBJ1-1,.,TRBV20-1,.,TGCAGTGCTAGAGGAGACGCTGAAGCTTTCTTT,CSARGDAEAFF
TRBJ1-1,.,TRBV25-1,.,TGTGCCAGCAGTGGGGGGTATACGAACACTGAAGCTTTCTTT,CASSGGYTNTEAFF
TRBJ2-7,.,TRBV7-8,.,TGTGCCAGCAGCTTAGCCGCAGCCTACGAGCAGTACTTC,CASSLAAAYEQYF
TRBJ2-3,.,TRBV19,.,TGTGCCAGTAGTATTCCAAAACTAGGCACAGATACGCAGTATTTT,CASSIPKLGTDTQYF
TRBJ2-4,.,TRBV5-1,.,TGCGCCAGCAGCGATGGGGGACTAGCCAAAAACATTCAGTACTTC,CASSDGGLAKNIQYF
TRBJ2-3,.,TRBV4-3,.,TGCGCCAGCAGCCACGGACCCGGAGCGCAGTATTTT,CASSHGPGAQYF
TRBJ2-7,.,TRBV28,.,TGTGCCAGCAGTCGACCGGGTACGGGATACTACGAGCAGTACTTC,CASSRPGTGYYEQYF
TRBJ2-2,.,TRBV9,.,TGTGCCAGCAGCCCCACCGGGACTAACACCGGGGAGCTGTTTTTT,CASSPTGTNTGELFF
TRBJ2-3,.,TRBV7-2,.,TGTGCCAGCAGCTTCCCCGGTATCCAAAGACATACGCAGTATTTT,CASSFPGIQRHTQYF
TRBJ1-1,once,TRBV5-1,.,TGCGCCAGCAGCCCCATGGGACAGAACACTGAAGCTTTCTTT,CASSPMGQNTEAFF
TRBJ2-7,.,TRBV27,TRBD2,TGTGCCAGCACCGTCCGGGGTAGCGGGAGGGCCTACGAGCAGTACTTC,CASTVRGSGRAYEQYF
TRBJ1-3,.,TRBV7-2,.,TGTGCCAGCAGCACCGCCCGCCCAGGGTCTGGAAACACCATATATTTT,CASSTARPGSGNTIYF
TRBJ2-1,.,TRBV10-3,.,TGTGCCATCAGTGAGTCGACCGGGAGTGCCGGTGAGCAGTTCTTC,CAISESTGSAGEQFF
TRBJ1-2,.,TRBV6-5,TRBD1,TGTGCCAGCAGTTTCGACCAGGGGGCGACATATGGCTACACCTTC,CASSFDQGATYGYTF
TRBJ2-3,.,TRBV7-3,TRBD2,TGTGCCAGCAGCCAGGGGACTAGCGGGAGTTTCGCAGATACGCAGTATTTT,CASSQGTSGSFADTQYF
TRBJ2-1,.,TRBV2,TRBD2,TGTGCCAGCAGAAGACTAGCTTCCTACAATGAGCAGTTCTTC,CASRRLASYNEQFF
TRBJ2-4,.,TRBV2,.,TGTGCCAGCATCCGGGAGATAGCCAAAAACATTCAGTACTTC,CASIREIAKNIQYF
TRBJ2-1,.,TRBV5-4,.,TGTGCCAGCAGCTTGATGGGCAGTAGGAATGAGCAGTTCTTC,CASSLMGSRNEQFF
TRBJ2-2,.,TRBV4-1,TRBD2,TGCGCCAGCAGCCCTAGGGAAGGTAGCGGGGCGAACACCGGGGAGCTGTTTTTT,CASSPREGSGANTGELFF
TRBJ2-2,.,TRBV5-1,.,TGCGCCAGCAGCTCTGGGGTGCCCTCTCAAAACACCGGGGAGCTGTTTTTT,CASSSGVPSQNTGELFF
TRBJ1-5,.,TRBV6-5,TRBD1,TGTGCCAGCAGTTACACCGAGACAGGGCTCAAGCATTTT,CASSYTETGLKHF
TRBJ2-3,.,TRBV9,TRBD2,TGTGCCAGCAGCGTAGTACTAGCGGGAGTAGATACGCAGTATTTT,CASSVVLAGVDTQYF
TRBJ2-7,few,TRBV29-1,TRBD2,TGCAGCGTTGAGCCGACTAGCGGGAGGGGCAAGGAGCAGTACTTC,CSVEPTSGRGKEQYF
TRBJ2-1,.,TRBV28,.,TGTGCCAGCAGTTTCCAGGGCGTCGAGCAGTTCTTC,CASSFQGVEQFF
TRBJ1-1,.,TRBV7-3,.,TGTGCCAGCAGCCTGGGGGACCCCTCGTACACTGAAGCTTTCTTT,CASSLGDPSYTEAFF
TRBJ2-7,.,TRBV9,TRBD2,TGTGCCAGCAGCTATGGAATAGCGGGAGGTGGCTACGAGCAGTACTTC,CASSYGIAGGGYEQYF
TRBJ2-4,.,TRBV5-4,TRBD2,TGTGCCAGCAGCCCCTCCCTAGCGGGACAAAACATTCAGTACTTC,CASSPSLAGQNIQYF
TRBJ2-7,.,TRBV5-1,.,TGCGCCAGCAGGCTAAGAGGGGGAGGGTACGAGCAGTACTTC,CASRLRGGGYEQYF
TRBJ2-1,.,TRBV11-2,.,TGTGCCACCGGGGCATTTAGCTCCTACAATGAGCAGTTCTTC,CATGAFSSYNEQFF
TRBJ2-1,.,TRBV9,.,TGTGCCAGCAGCCGGGGGAGGTCCCCGGACAATGAGCAGTTCTTC,CASSRGRSPDNEQFF
TRBJ2-5,.,TRBV6-5,TRBD2,TGTGCCAGCAGGATCGGGGGGGCCTGGGAGACCCAGTACTTC,CASRIGGAWETQYF
TRBJ1-5,.,TRBV19,.,TGTGCCAGTAGTTATAGCAATCAGCCCCAGCATTTT,CASSYSNQPQHF
TRBJ2-7,.,TRBV27,TRBD2,TGTGCCAGCAGTGAGGGACTAGCGGGAGGGACCTACGAGCAGTACTTC,CASSEGLAGGTYEQYF
TRBJ2-7,.,TRBV7-2,.,TGTGCCAGCAGCCGACTAGACGGAGGGTCCTACGAGCAGTACTTC,CASSRLDGGSYEQYF